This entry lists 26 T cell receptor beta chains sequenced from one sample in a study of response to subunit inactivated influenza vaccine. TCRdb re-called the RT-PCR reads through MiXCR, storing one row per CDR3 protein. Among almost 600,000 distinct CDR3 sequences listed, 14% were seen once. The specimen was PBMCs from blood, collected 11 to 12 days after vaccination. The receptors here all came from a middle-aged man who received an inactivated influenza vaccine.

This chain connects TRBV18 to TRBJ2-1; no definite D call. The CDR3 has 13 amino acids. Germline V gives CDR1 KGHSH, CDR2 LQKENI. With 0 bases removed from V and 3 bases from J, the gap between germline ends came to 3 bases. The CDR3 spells CASSPPIYNEQFF. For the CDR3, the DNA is TGTGCCAGCTCACCACCGATCTACAATGAGCAGTTCTTC.

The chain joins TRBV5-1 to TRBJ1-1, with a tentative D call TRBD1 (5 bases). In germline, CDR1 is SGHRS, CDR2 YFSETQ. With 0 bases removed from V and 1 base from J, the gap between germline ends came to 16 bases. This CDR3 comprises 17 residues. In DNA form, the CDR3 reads TGCGCCAGCAGCTTGGAACCAGGGATATTGGAGAACACTGAAGCTTTCTTT. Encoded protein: CASSLEPGILENTEAFF.

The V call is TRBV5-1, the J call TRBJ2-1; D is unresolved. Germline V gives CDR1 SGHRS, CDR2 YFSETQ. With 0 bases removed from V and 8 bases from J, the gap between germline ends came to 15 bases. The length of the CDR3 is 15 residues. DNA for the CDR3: TGCGCCAGCAGCTTGGGACGGGCCACTTTCCATGAGCAGTTCTTC. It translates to CASSLGRATFHEQFF. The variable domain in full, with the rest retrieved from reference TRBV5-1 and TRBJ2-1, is KAGVTQTPRYLIKTRGQQVTLSCSPISGHRSVSWYQQTPGQGLQFLFEYFSETQRNKGNFPGRFSGRQFSNSRSEMNVSTLELGDSALYLCASSLGRATFHEQFFGPGTRLTVL.

This chain's CDR3 is CASSQARDRGERQPQHF. CDR3 DNA: TGCGCCAGCAGTCAAGCCCGGGACAGGGGAGAGAGACAGCCCCAGCATTTT. The genes are TRBV23-1 and TRBJ1-5, with TRBD1 identical over 10 bases. TRBV23-1 is known as an ORF, though its function is uncertain. V shed 2 bases, J shed 7 bases, and the junction held 11 bases outside the gene matches. The CDR3 length is 17 residues.

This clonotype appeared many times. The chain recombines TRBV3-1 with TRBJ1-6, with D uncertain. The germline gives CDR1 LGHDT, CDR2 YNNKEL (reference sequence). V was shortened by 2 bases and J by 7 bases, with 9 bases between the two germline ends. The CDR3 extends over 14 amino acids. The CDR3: CASSQRRVNSPLHF. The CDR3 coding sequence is TGTGCCAGCAGCCAAAGAAGGGTAAATTCACCCCTCCACTTT.

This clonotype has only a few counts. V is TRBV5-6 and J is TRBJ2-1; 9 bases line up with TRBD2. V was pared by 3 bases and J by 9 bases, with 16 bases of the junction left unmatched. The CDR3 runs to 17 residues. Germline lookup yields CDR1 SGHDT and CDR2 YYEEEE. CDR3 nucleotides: TGTGCCAGCAGCTCAGCCGTCGCGGGAGGGCCTATTGGTGAGCAGTTCTTC. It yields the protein CASSSAVAGGPIGEQFF. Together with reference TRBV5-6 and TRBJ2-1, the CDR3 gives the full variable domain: DAGVTQSPTHLIKTRGQQVTLRCSPKSGHDTVSWYQQALGQGPQFIFQYYEEEERQRGNFPDRFSGHQFPNYSSELNVNALLLGDSALYLCASSSAVAGGPIGEQFFGPGTRLTVL.

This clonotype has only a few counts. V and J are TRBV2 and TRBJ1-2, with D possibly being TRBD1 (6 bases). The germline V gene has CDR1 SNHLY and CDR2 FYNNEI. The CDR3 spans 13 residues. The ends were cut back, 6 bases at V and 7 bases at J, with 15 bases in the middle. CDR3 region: CASRMEAGVGYTF. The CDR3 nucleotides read TGTGCCAGCAGAATGGAGGCAGGGGTTGGCTACACCTTC. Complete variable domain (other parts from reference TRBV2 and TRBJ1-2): EPEVTQTPSHQVTQMGQEVILRCVPISNHLYFYWYRQILGQKVEFLVSFYNNEISEKSEIFDDQFSVERPDGSNFTLKIRSTKLEDSAMYFCASRMEAGVGYTFGSGTRLTVV.

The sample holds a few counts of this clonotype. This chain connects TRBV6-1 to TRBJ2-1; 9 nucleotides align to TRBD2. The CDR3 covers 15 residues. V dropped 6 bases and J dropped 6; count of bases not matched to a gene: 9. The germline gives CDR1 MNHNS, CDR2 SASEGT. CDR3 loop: CASSLIAGARNEQFF. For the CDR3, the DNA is TGTGCCAGCAGCCTGATAGCGGGGGCTCGCAATGAGCAGTTCTTC.

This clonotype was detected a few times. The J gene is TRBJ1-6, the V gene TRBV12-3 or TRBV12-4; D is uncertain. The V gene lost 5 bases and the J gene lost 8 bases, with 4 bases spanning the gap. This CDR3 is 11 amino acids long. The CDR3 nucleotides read TGTGCCAGCAGTCCCTATTCACCCCTCCACTTT. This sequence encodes CASSPYSPLHF.

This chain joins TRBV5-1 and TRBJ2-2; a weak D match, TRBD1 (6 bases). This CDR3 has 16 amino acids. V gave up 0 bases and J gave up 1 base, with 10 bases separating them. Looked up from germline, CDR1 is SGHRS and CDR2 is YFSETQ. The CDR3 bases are TGCGCCAGCAGCTTGGCTTTGGACAGGAACACCGGGGAGCTGTTTTTT. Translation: CASSLALDRNTGELFF. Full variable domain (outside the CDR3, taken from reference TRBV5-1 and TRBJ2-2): KAGVTQTPRYLIKTRGQQVTLSCSPISGHRSVSWYQQTPGQGLQFLFEYFSETQRNKGNFPGRFSGRQFSNSRSEMNVSTLELGDSALYLCASSLALDRNTGELFFGEGSRLTVL.

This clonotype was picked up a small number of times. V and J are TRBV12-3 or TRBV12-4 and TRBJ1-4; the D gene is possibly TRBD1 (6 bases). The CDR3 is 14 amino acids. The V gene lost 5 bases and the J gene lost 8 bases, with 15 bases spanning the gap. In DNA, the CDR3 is TGTGCCAGCAGTGCAGGGGCCAGAGGGGAAAAACTGTTTTTT. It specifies CASSAGARGEKLFF.

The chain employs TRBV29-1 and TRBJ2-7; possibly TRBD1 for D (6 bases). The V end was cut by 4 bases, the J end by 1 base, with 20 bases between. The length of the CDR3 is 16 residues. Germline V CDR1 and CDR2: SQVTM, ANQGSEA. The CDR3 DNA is TGCAGCGTTGCGGGAAACAGGGAAGAACATTCCTACGAGCAGTACTTC. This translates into CSVAGNREEHSYEQYF.

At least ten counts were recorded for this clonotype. CDR3 sequence reads: CASSKTGSGNTIYF. The DNA of the CDR3 is TGTGCCAGCAGTAAGACAGGGTCTGGAAACACCATATATTTT. This chain uses TRBV12-3 or TRBV12-4 with TRBJ1-3, with 7 nucleotides matching TRBD1. This CDR3 spans 14 amino acids. V was clipped by 5 bases and J by 1 base; unmatched bases: 2.

The CDR3 DNA reads as TGTGCCAGCAGCTTGGCCAGCCTCATGAACACTGAAGCTTTCTTT. This sequence encodes CASSLASLMNTEAFF. The chain carries TRBV5-5 and TRBJ1-1; D is ambiguous. Germline V CDR1 and CDR2: SGHKS, YYEKEE (reference sequence). Trimming pared 0 bases from V and 0 bases from J, leaving 9 bases between. This CDR3 region has 15 residues.

The CDR3 protein is CASSQTIPTSGRNEQFF. DNA for the CDR3: TGTGCCAGCAGCCAAACGATTCCGACTAGCGGGAGAAATGAGCAGTTCTTC. The chain combines TRBV6-2 or TRBV6-3 with TRBJ2-1; 12 nucleotides align to TRBD2. The CDR3 covers 17 residues. CDR1 and CDR2 (germline): MNHEY, SVGEGT. V was pared by 6 bases and J by 7 bases, with 13 bases of the junction left unmatched.

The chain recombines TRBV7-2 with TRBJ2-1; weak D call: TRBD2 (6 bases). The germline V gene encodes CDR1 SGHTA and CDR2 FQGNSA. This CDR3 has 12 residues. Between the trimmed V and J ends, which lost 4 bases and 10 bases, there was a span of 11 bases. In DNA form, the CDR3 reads TGTGCCAGCAGCTCCTATGGGGGGGAGCAGTTCTTC. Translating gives CASSSYGGEQFF.

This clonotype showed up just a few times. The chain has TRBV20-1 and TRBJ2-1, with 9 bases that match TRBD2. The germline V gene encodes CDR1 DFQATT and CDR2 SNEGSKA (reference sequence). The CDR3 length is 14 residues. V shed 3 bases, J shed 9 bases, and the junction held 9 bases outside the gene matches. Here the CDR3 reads CSASLAGDVSEQFF. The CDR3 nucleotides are TGCAGTGCTAGTTTAGCGGGAGATGTGAGTGAGCAGTTCTTC.

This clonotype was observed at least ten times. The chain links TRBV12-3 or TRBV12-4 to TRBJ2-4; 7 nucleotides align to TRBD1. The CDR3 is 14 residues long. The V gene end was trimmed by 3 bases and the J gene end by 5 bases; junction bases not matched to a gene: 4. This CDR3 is CASSFRDRENIQYF. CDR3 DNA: TGTGCCAGCAGTTTTCGGGACAGAGAAAACATTCAGTACTTC.

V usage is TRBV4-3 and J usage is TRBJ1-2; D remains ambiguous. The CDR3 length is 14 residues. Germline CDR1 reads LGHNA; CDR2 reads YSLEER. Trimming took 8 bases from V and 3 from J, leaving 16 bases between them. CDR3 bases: TGCGCCAGCGGAGGACTTGGGTCGGACTATGGCTACACCTTC. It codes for CASGGLGSDYGYTF.

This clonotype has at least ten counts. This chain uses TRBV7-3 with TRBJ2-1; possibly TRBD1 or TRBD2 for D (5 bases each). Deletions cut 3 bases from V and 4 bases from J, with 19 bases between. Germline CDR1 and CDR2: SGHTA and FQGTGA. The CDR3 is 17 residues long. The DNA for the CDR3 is TGTGCCAGCAGCTTGTCGGCCGGGGCTAGCAGGTACAATGAGCAGTTCTTC. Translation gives CASSLSAGASRYNEQFF.

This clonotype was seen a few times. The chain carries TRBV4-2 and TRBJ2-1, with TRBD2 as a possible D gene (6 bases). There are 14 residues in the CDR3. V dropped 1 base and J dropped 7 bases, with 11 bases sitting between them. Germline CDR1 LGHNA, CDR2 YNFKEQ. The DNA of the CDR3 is TGTGCCAGCAGCCAAGTGCGGGGAGGTAATGAGCAGTTCTTC. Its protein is CASSQVRGGNEQFF.

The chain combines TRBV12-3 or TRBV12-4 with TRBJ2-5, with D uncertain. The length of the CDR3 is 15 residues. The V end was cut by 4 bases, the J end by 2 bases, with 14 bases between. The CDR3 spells CASSYFPPKQETQYF. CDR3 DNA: TGTGCCAGCAGTTATTTCCCGCCTAAACAAGAGACCCAGTACTTC.

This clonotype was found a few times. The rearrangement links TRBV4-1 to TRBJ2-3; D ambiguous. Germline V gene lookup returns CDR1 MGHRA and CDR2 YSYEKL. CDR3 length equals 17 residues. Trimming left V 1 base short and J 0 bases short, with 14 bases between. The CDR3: CASSQVSWQTSTDTQYF. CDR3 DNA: TGCGCCAGCAGCCAAGTTTCCTGGCAGACCAGCACAGATACGCAGTATTTT.

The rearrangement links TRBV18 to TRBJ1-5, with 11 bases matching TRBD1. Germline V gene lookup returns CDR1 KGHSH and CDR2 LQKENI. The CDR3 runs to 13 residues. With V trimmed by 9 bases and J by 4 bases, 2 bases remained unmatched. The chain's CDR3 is CASGTGGNQPQHF. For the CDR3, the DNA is TGTGCCAGTGGGACAGGGGGAAATCAGCCCCAGCATTTT.

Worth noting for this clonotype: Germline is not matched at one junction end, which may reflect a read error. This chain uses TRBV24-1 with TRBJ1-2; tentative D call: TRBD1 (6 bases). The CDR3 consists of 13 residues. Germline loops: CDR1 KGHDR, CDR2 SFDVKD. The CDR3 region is CATRAAGDYGYTF. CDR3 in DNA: TGTGCGACCAGGGCTGCAGGGGACTATGGCTACACCTTC.

DNA for the CDR3: TGTGCCAGCAGCTTTTTGGAAGTTCCCTACAATGAGCAGTTCTTC. It encodes CASSFLEVPYNEQFF. The gene calls are TRBV7-9 and TRBJ2-1; no reliable D call. The CDR3 is 15 amino acids. CDR1 is SEHNR and CDR2 is FQNEAQ in the germline V gene (reference sequence). V lost 3 bases and J 2 bases, leaving 11 bases between the germline ends.